The 27 T cell receptor beta chains below come from one sample, sequenced in a study of blood T cell repertoires in COVID-19. Method: immunoSEQ multiplex PCR; TCRdb's copy keeps in-frame clones and lacks some. The sample comprises hundreds of thousands of clones, 90% of which are singletons, and around 2.6% rests with the top ten. Input material: PBMCs or T cells enriched from blood (not recorded which). The source of these receptors is a man aged 55-75 years who had recovered from COVID-19.

This clone was seen once. J is TRBJ1-1 and V is TRBV5-8; D gene ambiguous. Trimming took off 0 bases at V and 1 base at J, with 7 bases between the two ends. Germline V lookup: CDR1 SGHTS, CDR2 YDEGEE. The CDR3 runs 14 residues. The CDR3 reads CASSLAGGNTEAFF. CDR3 DNA: TGTGCCAGCAGCTTGGCCGGAGGGAACACTGAAGCTTTCTTT.

The gene calls are TRBV30 and TRBJ2-4; perhaps TRBD1 as D (6 bases). The CDR3 consists of 15 residues. V was trimmed by 2 bases and J by 5 bases, leaving 16 bases between them. Germline V lookup: CDR1 GTSNPN, CDR2 SVGIG (reference sequence). The CDR3 coding sequence is TGTGCCTGGAGTCTAGGACCGGGACACCAAAACATTCAGTACTTC. It yields the protein CAWSLGPGHQNIQYF.

This clone has a single count. CDR3 bases: TGTGCCTGGTCCAGGAGGGTGAACACTGAAGCTTTCTTT. Its translation is CAWSRRVNTEAFF. The chain recombines TRBV30 with TRBJ1-1; unclear D gene. The CDR3 is 13 residues long. Germline CDR1 GTSNPN, CDR2 SVGIG (reference sequence). The V and J ends lost 5 bases and 0 bases respectively, with 10 bases between them. The full variable domain, in which reference TRBV30 and TRBJ1-1 provide the parts outside the CDR3, is SQTIHQWPATLVQPVGSPLSLECTVEGTSNPNLYWYRQAAGRGLQLLFYSVGIGQISSEVPQNLSASRPQDRQFILSSKKLLLSDSGFYLCAWSRRVNTEAFFGQGTRLTVV.

V gene TRBV18 combines with J gene TRBJ2-2; unclear D gene. The V end was cut by 3 bases, the J end by 4 bases, with 6 bases between. CDR1 KGHSH and CDR2 LQKENI come from the germline V gene. The CDR3 covers 13 residues. For the CDR3, the DNA is TGTGCCAGCTCACCGTCGGTCACCGGGGAGCTGTTTTTT. Encoded protein: CASSPSVTGELFF.

This clone came up once. The junction does not match germline at one end; this may be a read error. The chain couples TRBV28 to TRBJ2-2; no clear D gene. This CDR3 has 13 residues. Looked up from germline, CDR1 is MDHEN and CDR2 is SYDVKM. The CDR3 bases are TGTGCCGGCAGTTTTGTTCCAACCGGGGAGCTGTTTTTT. As protein: CAGSFVPTGELFF. Supplemented by reference TRBV28 and TRBJ2-2, the full variable domain reads DVKVTQSSRYLVKRTGEKVFLECVQDMDHENMFWYRQDPGLGLRLIYFSYDVKMKEKGDIPEGYSVSREKKERFSLILESASTNQTSMYLCAGSFVPTGELFFGEGSRLTVL.

V gene TRBV27 combines with J gene TRBJ2-5, with 14 bases fitting TRBD2. CDR1 and CDR2 (germline): MNHEY, SMNVEV (reference sequence). With V trimmed by 6 bases and J by 5 bases, 5 bases remained unmatched. This CDR3 contains 15 residues. The CDR3 spells CASRHGLAGGETQYF. CDR3 sequence (DNA): TGTGCCAGCAGACACGGACTAGCGGGAGGCGAGACCCAGTACTTC.

V is TRBV19 and J is TRBJ2-2; 10 positions match TRBD2. The CDR3 covers 17 residues. V was pared by 5 bases and J by 4 bases, with 10 bases of the junction left unmatched. Looked up from germline, CDR1 is LNHDA and CDR2 is SQIVND (reference sequence). The CDR3 region is CASSDIAGGTSTGELFF. The CDR3 DNA sequence: TGTGCCAGTAGTGACATAGCGGGGGGAACGAGCACCGGGGAGCTGTTTTTT.

In its sample, this clone was seen a few times. The chain carries TRBV5-4 and TRBJ1-6, with a weak D call TRBD1 (6 bases). CDR1 and CDR2 (germline): SGHNT, YYREEE (reference sequence). The CDR3 loop spans 17 amino acids. V lost 4 bases and J 0 bases, leaving 14 bases between the germline ends. CDR3 sequence reads: CASSPGHYSSYNSPLHF. Here the CDR3 DNA reads TGTGCCAGCAGCCCGGGACACTATAGCTCCTATAATTCACCCCTCCACTTT.

This clone was seen only a few times. The V gene is TRBV27, the J gene TRBJ2-3; 11 nucleotides align to TRBD2. This CDR3 contains 15 residues. V gave up 5 bases and J gave up 6 bases; unmatched junction bases: 7. Germline V CDR1 and CDR2: MNHEY, SMNVEV (reference sequence). The CDR3 nucleotides read TGTGCCAGCAGTCCGGGACTAGCGGCGGCGGATACGCAGTATTTT. Translation: CASSPGLAAADTQYF.

This chain links TRBV27 with TRBJ2-1, with 9 nucleotides matching TRBD2. CDR1 is MNHEY and CDR2 is SMNVEV in the germline V gene (reference sequence). V trimming: 4 bases; J trimming: 4 bases; junction bases outside the gene matches: 11. This CDR3 spans 17 amino acids. The DNA for the CDR3 is TGTGCCAGCAGTTACTTGACTAGCGGCCAAACTTACAATGAGCAGTTCTTC. Amino acids: CASSYLTSGQTYNEQFF.

The J gene is TRBJ1-5, the V gene TRBV6-4; 9 positions match TRBD1. Germline V gene sequence: CDR1 MRHNA, CDR2 SNTAGT. Trimming removed 3 bases from V and 6 bases from J; junction bases left unmatched: 9. The CDR3 is 16 amino acids. In nucleotides, the CDR3 is TGTGCCAGCAGTGAATTGGACAGGGGTAAATTTCAGCCCCAGCATTTT. Translating it yields CASSELDRGKFQPQHF.

The V and J genes are TRBV30 and TRBJ2-1, with 11 bases identical to TRBD2. V dropped 1 base and J dropped 12; count of bases not matched to a gene: 5. The germline V gene encodes CDR1 GTSNPN and CDR2 SVGIG (reference sequence). The CDR3 is 13 residues long. The CDR3 region has the DNA TGTGCCTGGAGTGACCGGACTAGCGGGCTGCAGTTCTTC. Its translation: CAWSDRTSGLQFF.

The chain couples TRBV5-1 to TRBJ1-3, with D hard to call. CDR1 and CDR2 (germline): SGHRS, YFSETQ. The CDR3 length is 16 residues. V was cut by 0 bases and J by 4 bases, with 14 bases left in between. Here the CDR3 DNA reads TGCGCCAGCAGCTTGGCCGTCGAGCCAGCGGGAAACACCATATATTTT. Its protein product is CASSLAVEPAGNTIYF.

This chain connects TRBV5-1 to TRBJ2-1, with TRBD1 as a possible D gene (5 bases). The V and J ends lost 4 bases and 4 bases respectively, with 12 bases between them. The CDR3 has 14 amino acids. Per the germline V gene, CDR1 is SGHRS and CDR2 is YFSETQ. The CDR3 reads CASSTGQGYNEQFF. CDR3 coding DNA: TGCGCCAGCAGCACAGGTCAGGGTTACAATGAGCAGTTCTTC.

This clone occurred a few times. The chain uses TRBV24-1 and TRBJ1-5, with 9 bases fitting TRBD1. The germline CDR1 and CDR2 sequences are KGHDR and SFDVKD. The CDR3 runs 15 residues. V lost 4 bases and J lost 4; bases outside the gene matches: 4. CDR3 sequence: CATSDPGTGNQPQHF. CDR3 nucleotide sequence: TGTGCCACCAGTGACCCCGGGACAGGGAATCAGCCCCAGCATTTT.

The V and J genes are TRBV5-1 and TRBJ2-1; 10 nucleotides match TRBD1. Per the germline V gene, CDR1 is SGHRS and CDR2 is YFSETQ. V gave up 4 bases and J gave up 8 bases; unmatched junction bases: 6. This CDR3 has 14 amino acids. The CDR3, as DNA: TGCGCCAGCAGCGAAGACAGGGGGCTGGATGAGCAGTTCTTC. This codes for CASSEDRGLDEQFF. Based on the CDR3 plus reference TRBV5-1 and TRBJ2-1, the full variable domain is KAGVTQTPRYLIKTRGQQVTLSCSPISGHRSVSWYQQTPGQGLQFLFEYFSETQRNKGNFPGRFSGRQFSNSRSEMNVSTLELGDSALYLCASSEDRGLDEQFFGPGTRLTVL.

The chain uses TRBV7-9 and TRBJ1-1; D uncertain. Trimming cost V 8 bases and J 4 bases, with 5 bases left between them. The CDR3 consists of 10 residues. The germline V gene has CDR1 SEHNR and CDR2 FQNEAQ (reference sequence). The CDR3: CASGRTEAFF. DNA of the CDR3: TGTGCCAGCGGGCGCACTGAAGCTTTCTTT.

The CDR3 nucleotides read TGTGCCAGCAGTGAACGAACTCAGGCTGTTGAAGCTTTCTTT. This gives the protein CASSERTQAVEAFF. V usage is TRBV2 and J usage is TRBJ1-1; D is unresolved. Trimming left V 2 bases short and J 7 bases short, with 14 bases between. From germline, CDR1 is SNHLY and CDR2 FYNNEI. The CDR3 sequence is 14 residues long.

The chain employs TRBV9 and TRBJ2-3; 7 bases agree with TRBD2. The length of the CDR3 is 14 residues. The trim removed 3 bases at V and 4 bases at J, leaving 5 bases unmatched. CDR1 and CDR2 (germline): SGDLS, YYNGEE. CDR3 DNA sequence: TGTGCCAGCAGCGACTCGGGGGGACCAGATACGCAGTATTTT. Protein product: CASSDSGGPDTQYF.

This chain links TRBV30 with TRBJ2-7; TRBD2 matches 8 bases. J gave up 3 bases and V 5 bases, and 12 bases lay outside the gene matches. Looked up from germline, CDR1 is GTSNPN and CDR2 is SVGIG (reference sequence). The CDR3 runs to 15 residues. The CDR3 spells CAWDTGGRENYEQYF. The CDR3 DNA is TGTGCCTGGGACACGGGGGGGCGAGAAAACTACGAGCAGTACTTC.

V usage is TRBV14 and J usage is TRBJ2-1; 9 bases are shared with TRBD1. Trimming at V came to 4 bases and at J to 7 bases, leaving 11 bases not matched to a gene. The CDR3 is 16 amino acids. CDR1 and CDR2 from the germline V gene are SGHDN and FVKESK. The CDR3 reads CASSRLRDREGNEQFF. CDR3 bases: TGTGCCAGCAGCCGCCTCCGGGACAGGGAGGGTAATGAGCAGTTCTTC.

This clone has just one count. This chain uses TRBV24-1 with TRBJ2-2, with D possibly matching TRBD2 (7 bases). The CDR3 has 15 residues. Trimming cost V 7 bases and J 7 bases, with 18 bases left between them. Germline V lookup: CDR1 KGHDR, CDR2 SFDVKD. The CDR3 spells CATSRWGGYDGELFF. For the CDR3, the DNA is TGTGCCACCAGCCGCTGGGGGGGCTACGACGGGGAGCTGTTTTTT.

V is TRBV7-9 and J is TRBJ2-2; 9 bases are shared with TRBD2. The CDR3 has 14 residues. The junction had 3 bases not matched to a gene; V was cut back by 7 bases and J by 3 bases. Germline CDR1 SEHNR, CDR2 FQNEAQ (reference sequence). Written as DNA, the CDR3 is TGTGCCAGCAATCTAGCGGGGTACACCGGGGAGCTGTTTTTT. Amino acid sequence: CASNLAGYTGELFF.

V usage is TRBV4-1 and J usage is TRBJ2-1; 14 positions match TRBD2. Germline lookup yields CDR1 MGHRA and CDR2 YSYEKL. This CDR3 is 15 amino acids long. Trimming removed 4 bases from V and 10 bases from J; junction bases left unmatched: 6. In nucleotides, the CDR3 is TGCGCCAGCAGCCGGGGACTAGCGGGAGAAAGGGAGCAGTTCTTC. Translation gives CASSRGLAGEREQFF.

V gene TRBV6-5 combines with J gene TRBJ2-1; a possible D gene is TRBD2 (6 bases). The germline V gene encodes CDR1 MNHEY and CDR2 SVGAGI. The CDR3 spans 14 residues. Trimming took off 6 bases at V and 2 bases at J, with 11 bases between the two ends. CDR3 sequence (DNA): TGTGCCAGCAGCCTCTCGGGGGCCTACAATGAGCAGTTCTTC. This encodes CASSLSGAYNEQFF.

This chain uses TRBV11-2 with TRBJ1-1, with TRBD1 matching 8 bases. Germline V CDR1 and CDR2: SGHAT, FQNNGV. CDR3 length: 14 amino acids. V was clipped by 4 bases and J by 8 bases; unmatched bases: 9. The CDR3, as DNA: TGTGCCAGCAGCTCAGGGACAGGCGGGCGGGAAGCTTTCTTT. Protein: CASSSGTGGREAFF.

The rearrangement uses TRBV5-4 and TRBJ1-2; TRBD1 agrees at 9 bases. Unmatched junction bases numbered 5, after V lost 2 bases and J lost 3 bases. Germline assignment: CDR1 SGHNT and CDR2 YYREEE (reference sequence). CDR3 length: 15 amino acids. CDR3 in DNA: TGTGCCAGCAGCTTTCCGGGACAGGGTGACTATGGCTACACCTTC. This codes for CASSFPGQGDYGYTF. Based on the CDR3 plus reference TRBV5-4 and TRBJ1-2, the full variable domain is ETGVTQSPTHLIKTRGQQVTLRCSSQSGHNTVSWYQQALGQGPQFIFQYYREEENGRGNFPPRFSGLQFPNYSSELNVNALELDDSALYLCASSFPGQGDYGYTFGSGTRLTVV.